A single sample is the source of the 15 T cell receptor beta chains below, sequenced in a study of regulatory T cells in long-lasting Graves disease. Regarding time point: newly diagnosed GD, antithyroid drugs for less than 3 months. Preparation of the TCR library used RNA extracted from PBMCs. Both iRepertoire HTBI primers and Arm-PCR of CDR3 regions were used to build the TCR beta libraries. Using its own MiXCR run on the multiplex PCR reads, TCRdb lists one record per CDR3 protein. In the table there are over 500,000 distinct CDR3 sequences, approximately 16% of which are singletons. These data were also reused for a study on T cells in Graves' hyperthyroidism and ophthalmopathy.

The source was peripheral blood mononuclear cells (PBMCs), collected at new diagnosis, from a patient treated with antithyroid drugs. The source is a man aged 18 to 30 with Graves disease.

The table lists this clonotype with a few counts. The chain employs TRBV25-1 and TRBJ2-3; TRBD1 matches 9 bases. Germline lookup yields CDR1 MGHDK and CDR2 SYGVNS. The V gene end was trimmed by 3 bases and the J gene end by 0 bases; junction bases not matched to a gene: 13. The CDR3 has 19 residues. CDR3 bases: TGTGCCAGCAGTGATCCGAGGACAGGGGCTATCGTTAGCACAGATACGCAGTATTTT. Translated, it gives CASSDPRTGAIVSTDTQYF.

This clonotype was detected only a few times. This rearrangement joins TRBV5-1 to TRBJ2-1, with TRBD2 as a possible D gene (6 bases). The CDR3 spans 16 residues. Trimming took 1 base from V and 0 from J, leaving 11 bases between them. Germline CDR1 is SGHRS and CDR2 is YFSETQ. The CDR3 region has the DNA TGCGCCAGCAGCTTGACGGCGGGAATCTCCTACAATGAGCAGTTCTTC. Its protein product is CASSLTAGISYNEQFF.

At least ten counts were recorded for this clonotype. The chain recombines TRBV28 with TRBJ1-2; D gene uncertain. CDR1 is MDHEN, CDR2 SYDVKM, per germline. This CDR3 has 14 residues. Deletions cut 3 bases from V and 2 bases from J, with 10 bases between. The CDR3 DNA sequence: TGTGCCAGCAGTTTGACGGATCCGAACTATGGCTACACCTTC. It encodes CASSLTDPNYGYTF.

The chain has TRBV15 and TRBJ1-2; 7 bases match TRBD1. This CDR3 spans 14 amino acids. V was pared by 1 base and J by 3 bases, with 2 bases of the junction left unmatched. Germline V gene lookup returns CDR1 LNHNV and CDR2 YYDKDF (reference sequence). CDR3 DNA: TGTGCCACCAGCAGAGCAGGGGGGGACTATGGCTACACCTTC. It encodes CATSRAGGDYGYTF.

This clonotype was recorded at least ten times. The chain joins TRBV28 to TRBJ1-5; D gene uncertain. The CDR3 loop spans 15 amino acids. CDR1 is MDHEN and CDR2 is SYDVKM in the germline V gene. V lost 5 bases, J lost 3 bases, and 14 bases lay in between. The CDR3 is CASSDSRANNQPQHF. As DNA, the CDR3 is TGTGCCAGCAGTGATTCCCGGGCCAACAATCAGCCCCAGCATTTT.

This clonotype was counted ten times or more. The chain is built from TRBV6-2 or TRBV6-3 and TRBJ1-2; TRBD1 is a possible D gene (6 bases). Germline loops: CDR1 MNHEY, CDR2 SVGEGT. CDR3 size: 13 residues. The V gene lost 8 bases and the J gene lost 8 bases, with 18 bases spanning the gap. The CDR3 sequence: CASLPRGIRGYTF. In nucleotides, the CDR3 is TGTGCCAGCCTCCCGAGGGGGATCCGCGGCTACACCTTC.

Only a few counts were recorded for this clonotype. The genes are TRBV9 and TRBJ2-7, with 7 bases that match TRBD2. Germline V lookup: CDR1 SGDLS, CDR2 YYNGEE. After removal of 3 bases from V and 5 bases from J, the junction contained 5 bases not matched to a gene. This CDR3 has 13 amino acids. The CDR3 loop reads CASSDARENEQYF. DNA for the CDR3: TGTGCCAGCAGCGACGCGCGGGAGAACGAGCAGTACTTC.

Worth noting for this clonotype: A much larger clonotype is one base distant, so this may be a read error. The chain couples TRBV7-9 to TRBJ2-7, with 8 bases matching TRBD1. CDR1 and CDR2 (germline): SEHNR, FQNEAQ (reference sequence). This CDR3 region has 17 residues. The CDR3, as DNA: TGTACCAGCAGCTTAGGGTCACTCCGGGACAGGTTCTACGAGCAGTACTTC. Protein sequence: CTSSLGSLRDRFYEQYF. Using reference TRBV7-9 and TRBJ2-7 for the parts outside the CDR3, the full variable domain is DTGVSQNPRHKITKRGQNVTFRCDPISEHNRLYWYRQTLGQGPEFLTYFQNEAQLEKSRLLSDRFSAERPKGSFSTLEIQRTEQGDSAMYLCTSSLGSLRDRFYEQYFGPGTRLTVT.

At least ten counts were recorded for this clonotype. The V call is TRBV28, the J call TRBJ1-2; 9 bases fit TRBD1. CDR1 and CDR2 (germline): MDHEN, SYDVKM. V lost 5 bases and J lost 9; bases outside the gene matches: 13. CDR3 length: 15 amino acids. The CDR3 sequence: CASSPNSSGTGSYTF. CDR3 sequence (DNA): TGTGCCAGCAGTCCTAATTCTTCCGGGACAGGGAGCTACACCTTC.

This clonotype was seen only a few times. V is TRBV3-1 and J is TRBJ2-4; TRBD2 matches at 9 bases. V lost 0 bases, J lost 1 base, and 22 bases stayed unmatched. Germline V CDR1 and CDR2: LGHDT, YNNKEL (reference sequence). The CDR3 covers 23 residues. The CDR3 DNA follows: TGTGCCAGCAGCCAAGACGGAACAGCGGGAGGCCTCGGAGCCCAAAGGGCCAAAAACATTCAGTACTTC. It specifies CASSQDGTAGGLGAQRAKNIQYF.

The chain is built from TRBV2 and TRBJ2-7; a possible D gene is TRBD2 (6 bases). V was clipped by 8 bases and J by 0 bases, with 11 bases between them. The CDR3 contains 13 residues. Germline CDR1 SNHLY, CDR2 FYNNEI. For the CDR3, the DNA is TGTGCCAGCCTCCGGGAGAGCTCCTACGAGCAGTACTTC. This encodes CASLRESSYEQYF.

A remark on this clonotype: The germline gene is not matched at one end of the junction; a read error may be the cause. The chain joins TRBV11-2 to TRBJ1-6, with a possible D match to TRBD1 (6 bases). This CDR3 region has 13 residues. The V gene's germline CDR1 is SGHAT and CDR2 FQNNGV. The CDR3 DNA follows: TGTGCCAGCAGGAAAACAGGGAACTCACCCCTCCACTTC. Its translation is CASRKTGNSPLHF.

This clonotype was seen just once. The chain combines TRBV20-1 with TRBJ2-5; 14 bases are shared with TRBD2. CDR1 is DFQATT and CDR2 is SNEGSKA in the germline V gene (reference sequence). The CDR3 is 16 residues long. Trimming cost V 6 bases and J 5 bases; bases outside gene matches: 11. The CDR3 DNA is TGCAGTGCCGTACCGGGACTAGCGGGAGTTGGGGAGACCCAGTACTTC. Encoded protein: CSAVPGLAGVGETQYF.

This clonotype has at least ten counts. The chain carries TRBV3-1 and TRBJ2-5; 9 nucleotides match TRBD2. Germline V gene data show CDR1 as LGHDT and CDR2 as YNNKEL (reference sequence). J lost 5 bases, V lost 2 bases, and 0 bases had no gene match. The CDR3 is made up of 13 amino acids. CDR3 nucleotides: TGTGCCAGCAGCCAAAGCGGGAGGGAGACCCAGTACTTC. This translates into CASSQSGRETQYF.

The J gene is TRBJ2-1, the V gene TRBV12-3 or TRBV12-4, with a tentative D call TRBD2 (6 bases). Trimming took off 6 bases at V and 0 bases at J, with 15 bases between the two ends. The CDR3 covers 16 residues. The CDR3 loop is CASRTGTGVSYNEQFF. The DNA for the CDR3 is TGTGCCAGCAGAACCGGGACGGGGGTCTCCTACAATGAGCAGTTCTTC.